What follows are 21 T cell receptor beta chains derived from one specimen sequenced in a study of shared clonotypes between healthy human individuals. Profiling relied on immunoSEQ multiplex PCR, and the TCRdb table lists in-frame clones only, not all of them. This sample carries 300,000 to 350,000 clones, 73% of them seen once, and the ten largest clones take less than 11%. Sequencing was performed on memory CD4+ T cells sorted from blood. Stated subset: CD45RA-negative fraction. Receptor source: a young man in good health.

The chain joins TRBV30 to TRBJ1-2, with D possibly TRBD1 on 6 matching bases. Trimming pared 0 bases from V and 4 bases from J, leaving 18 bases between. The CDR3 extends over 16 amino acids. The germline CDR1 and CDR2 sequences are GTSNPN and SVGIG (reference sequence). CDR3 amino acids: CAWSVPPTQGAYGYTF. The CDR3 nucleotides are TGTGCCTGGAGTGTGCCCCCCACACAGGGAGCCTATGGCTACACCTTC.

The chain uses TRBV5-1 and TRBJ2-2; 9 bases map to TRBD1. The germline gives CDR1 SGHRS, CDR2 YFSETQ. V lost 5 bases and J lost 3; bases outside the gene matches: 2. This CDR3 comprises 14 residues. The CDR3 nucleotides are TGCGCCAGCAGACAGGGGGCGCACACCGGGGAGCTGTTTTTT. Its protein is CASRQGAHTGELFF.

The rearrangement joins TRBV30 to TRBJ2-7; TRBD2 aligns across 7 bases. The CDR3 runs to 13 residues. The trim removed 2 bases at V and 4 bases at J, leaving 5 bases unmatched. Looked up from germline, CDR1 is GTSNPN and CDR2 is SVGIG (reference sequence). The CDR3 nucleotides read TGTGCCTGGAGTCTTGCTAGCGGATACGAGCAGTACTTC. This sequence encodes CAWSLASGYEQYF.

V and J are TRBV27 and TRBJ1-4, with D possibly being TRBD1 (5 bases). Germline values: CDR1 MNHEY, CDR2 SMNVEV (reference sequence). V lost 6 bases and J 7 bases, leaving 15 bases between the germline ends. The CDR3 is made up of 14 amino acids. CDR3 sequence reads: CASRGEVGSEKLFF. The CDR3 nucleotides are TGTGCCAGCAGGGGGGAGGTTGGGAGTGAAAAACTGTTTTTT.

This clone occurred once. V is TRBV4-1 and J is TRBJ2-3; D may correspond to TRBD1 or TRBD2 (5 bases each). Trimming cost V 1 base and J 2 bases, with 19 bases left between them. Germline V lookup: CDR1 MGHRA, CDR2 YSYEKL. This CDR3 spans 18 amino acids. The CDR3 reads CASSQVPGLAGYTDTQYF. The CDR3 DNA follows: TGCGCCAGCAGCCAAGTTCCGGGGCTAGCTGGTTACACAGATACGCAGTATTTT.

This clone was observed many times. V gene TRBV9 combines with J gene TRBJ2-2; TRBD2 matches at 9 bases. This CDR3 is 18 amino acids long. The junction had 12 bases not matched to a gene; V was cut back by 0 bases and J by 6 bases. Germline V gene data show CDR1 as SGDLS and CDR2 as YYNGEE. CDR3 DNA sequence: TGTGCCAGCAGCGTAGCTCTTCCCTTAGCGGGAGCCCCCGGGGAGCTGTTTTTT. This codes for CASSVALPLAGAPGELFF.

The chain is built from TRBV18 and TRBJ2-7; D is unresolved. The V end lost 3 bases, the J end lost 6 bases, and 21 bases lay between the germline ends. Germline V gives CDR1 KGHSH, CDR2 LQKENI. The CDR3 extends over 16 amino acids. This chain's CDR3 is CASSPVRNGPTSEQYF. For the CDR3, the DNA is TGTGCCAGCTCACCGGTCCGGAACGGACCTACCTCCGAGCAGTACTTC.

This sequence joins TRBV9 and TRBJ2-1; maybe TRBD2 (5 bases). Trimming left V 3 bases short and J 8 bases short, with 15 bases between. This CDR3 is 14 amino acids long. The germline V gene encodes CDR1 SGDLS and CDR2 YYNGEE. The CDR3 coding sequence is TGTGCCAGCAGCGAGAAACTAGTAAACCATGAGCAGTTCTTC. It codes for CASSEKLVNHEQFF.

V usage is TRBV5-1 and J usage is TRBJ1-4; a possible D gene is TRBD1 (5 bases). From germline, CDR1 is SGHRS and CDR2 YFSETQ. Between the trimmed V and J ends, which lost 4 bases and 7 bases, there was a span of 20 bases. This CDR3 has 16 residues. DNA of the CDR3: TGCGCCAGCAGCGCCTCGGGGGGATCGGTGCTTGAAAAACTGTTTTTT. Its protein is CASSASGGSVLEKLFF. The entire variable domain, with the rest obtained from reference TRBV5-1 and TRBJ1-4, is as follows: KAGVTQTPRYLIKTRGQQVTLSCSPISGHRSVSWYQQTPGQGLQFLFEYFSETQRNKGNFPGRFSGRQFSNSRSEMNVSTLELGDSALYLCASSASGGSVLEKLFFGSGTQLSVL.

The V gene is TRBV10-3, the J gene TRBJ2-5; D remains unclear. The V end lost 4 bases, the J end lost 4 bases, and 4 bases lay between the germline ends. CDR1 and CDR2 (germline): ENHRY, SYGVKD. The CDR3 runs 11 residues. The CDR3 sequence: CAISAGETQYF. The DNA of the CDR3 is TGTGCCATCAGTGCGGGAGAGACCCAGTACTTC.

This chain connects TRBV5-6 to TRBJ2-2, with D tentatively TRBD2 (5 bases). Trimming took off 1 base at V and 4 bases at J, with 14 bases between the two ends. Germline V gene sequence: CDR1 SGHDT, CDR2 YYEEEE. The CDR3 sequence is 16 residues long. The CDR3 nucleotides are TGTGCCAGCAGCTTGTTAGCGTTGCGCAGCACCGGGGAGCTGTTTTTT. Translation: CASSLLALRSTGELFF.

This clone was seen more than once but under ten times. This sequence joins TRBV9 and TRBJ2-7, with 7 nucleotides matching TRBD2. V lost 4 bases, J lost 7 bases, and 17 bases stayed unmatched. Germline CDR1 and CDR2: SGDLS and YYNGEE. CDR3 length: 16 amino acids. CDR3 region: CASSPLGSGPSGEQYF. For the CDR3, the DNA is TGTGCCAGCAGCCCCTTAGGTAGCGGGCCTTCGGGTGAGCAGTACTTC. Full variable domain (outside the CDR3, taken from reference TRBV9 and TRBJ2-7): DSGVTQTPKHLITATGQRVTLRCSPRSGDLSVYWYQQSLDQGLQFLIQYYNGEERAKGNILERFSAQQFPDLHSELNLSSLELGDSALYFCASSPLGSGPSGEQYFGPGTRLTVT.

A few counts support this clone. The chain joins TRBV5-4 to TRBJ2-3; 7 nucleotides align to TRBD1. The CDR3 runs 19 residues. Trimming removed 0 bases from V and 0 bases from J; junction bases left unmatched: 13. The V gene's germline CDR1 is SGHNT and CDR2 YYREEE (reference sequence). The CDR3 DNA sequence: TGTGCCAGCAGCTTGGGTCGGTCCGGGGACAGCCTTAGCACAGATACGCAGTATTTT. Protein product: CASSLGRSGDSLSTDTQYF.

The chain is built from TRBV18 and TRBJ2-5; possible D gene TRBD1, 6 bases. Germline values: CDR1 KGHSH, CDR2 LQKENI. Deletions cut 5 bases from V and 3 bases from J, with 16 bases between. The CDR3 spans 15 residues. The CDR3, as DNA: TGTGCCAGCTCAGAAGAGCAGGGGTGGGAAGAGACCCAGTACTTC. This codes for CASSEEQGWEETQYF.

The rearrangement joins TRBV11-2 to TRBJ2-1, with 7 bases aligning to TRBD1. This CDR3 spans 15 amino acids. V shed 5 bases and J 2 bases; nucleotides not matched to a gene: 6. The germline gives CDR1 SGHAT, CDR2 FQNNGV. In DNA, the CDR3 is TGTGCCAGCAGCCTGGACAGGTACCCCTACAATGAGCAGTTCTTC. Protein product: CASSLDRYPYNEQFF.

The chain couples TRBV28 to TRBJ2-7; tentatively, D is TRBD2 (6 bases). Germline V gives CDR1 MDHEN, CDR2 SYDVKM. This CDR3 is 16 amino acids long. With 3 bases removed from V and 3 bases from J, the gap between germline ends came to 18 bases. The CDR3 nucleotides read TGTGCCAGCAGTTTTGGAGGGGCAGCAACCGTCTACGAGCAGTACTTC. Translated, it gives CASSFGGAATVYEQYF.

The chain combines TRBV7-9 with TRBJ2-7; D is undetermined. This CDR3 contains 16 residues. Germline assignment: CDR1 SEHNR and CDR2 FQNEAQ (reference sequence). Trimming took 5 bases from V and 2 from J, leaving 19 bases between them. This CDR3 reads CASSPRGTFEAYEQYF. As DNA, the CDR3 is TGTGCCAGCAGCCCTCGTGGCACATTCGAGGCCTACGAGCAGTACTTC.

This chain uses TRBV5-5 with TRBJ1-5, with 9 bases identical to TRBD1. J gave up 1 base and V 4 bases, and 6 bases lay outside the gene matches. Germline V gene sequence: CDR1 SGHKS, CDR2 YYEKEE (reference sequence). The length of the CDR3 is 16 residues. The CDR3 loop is CASSLGQGRSNQPQHF. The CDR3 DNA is TGTGCCAGCAGCCTAGGACAGGGGAGAAGCAATCAGCCCCAGCATTTT.

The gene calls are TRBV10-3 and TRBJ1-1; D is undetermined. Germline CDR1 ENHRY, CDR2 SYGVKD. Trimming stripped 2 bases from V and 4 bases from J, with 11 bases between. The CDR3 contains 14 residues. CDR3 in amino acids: CAISEAGATTEAFF. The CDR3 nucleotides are TGTGCCATCAGTGAGGCAGGCGCCACCACTGAAGCTTTCTTT.

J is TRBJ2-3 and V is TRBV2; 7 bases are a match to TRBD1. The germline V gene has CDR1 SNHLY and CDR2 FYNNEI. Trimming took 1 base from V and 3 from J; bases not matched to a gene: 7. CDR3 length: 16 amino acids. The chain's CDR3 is CASSEETGWGTDTQYF. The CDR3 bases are TGTGCCAGCAGTGAAGAGACAGGGTGGGGAACAGATACGCAGTATTTT.

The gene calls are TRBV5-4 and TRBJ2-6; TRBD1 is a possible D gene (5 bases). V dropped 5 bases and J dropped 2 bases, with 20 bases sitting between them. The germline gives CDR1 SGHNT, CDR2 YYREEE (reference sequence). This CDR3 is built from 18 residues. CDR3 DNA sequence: TGTGCCAGCAGGAGTGTTTGGGGCCTCTCCACTGGGGCCAACGTCCTGACTTTC. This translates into CASRSVWGLSTGANVLTF.